Listed below are T cell receptor beta chains from one sample, sequenced in a study of blood T cell repertoires in COVID-19. The protocol was immunoSEQ multiplex PCR, while the TCRdb copy is restricted to in-frame clones and leaves out a portion. The sample has around 370,000 clones, roughly 90% seen once. Specimen: peripheral blood. The receptors were sampled from a woman in her 70s with COVID-19, enrolled during active disease. The CDR3 runs from the conserved cysteine through the conserved F or W. The D gene is left open where the match is weak. Clone size appears in some rows only: once, few, many, or a class for an expanded clone.

d_call,v_call,clone_size,j_call,cdr3_aa,cdr3_nt
TRBD1,TRBV27,-,TRBJ2-7,CASTGGTGGSYEQYF,TGTGCCAGCACCGGCGGGACAGGGGGCTCCTACGAGCAGTACTTC
-,TRBV24-1,few,TRBJ2-5,CATSDRGDNQETQYF,TGTGCCACCAGTGACCGAGGGGACAATCAAGAGACCCAGTACTTC
-,TRBV7-2,-,TRBJ2-7,CASSSGTLQYF,TGTGCCAGCAGCTCTGGGACTCTGCAGTACTTC
-,TRBV5-1,-,TRBJ1-2,CASSSDRTGYTF,TGCGCCAGCAGCTCCGACAGGACGGGCTACACCTTC
-,TRBV5-1,-,TRBJ1-2,CASSLQTGAPNYGYTF,TGCGCCAGCAGCCTACAGACAGGTGCTCCTAACTATGGCTACACCTTC
TRBD1,TRBV4-1,-,TRBJ1-2,CASTLTSGTGNYGYTF,TGCGCCAGCACACTAACTTCCGGGACAGGGAACTATGGCTACACCTTC
-,TRBV28,-,TRBJ1-2,CASSSDDSYGYTF,TGTGCCAGCAGTTCTGACGACAGTTATGGCTACACCTTC
-,TRBV18,-,TRBJ2-5,CASSPGSSSRTQYF,TGTGCCAGCTCACCAGGAAGTAGCAGTCGGACCCAGTACTTC
TRBD1,TRBV7-9,-,TRBJ1-2,CASSPPGTGTGYTF,TGTGCCAGCAGCCCCCCCGGGACAGGGACTGGCTACACCTTC
TRBD1,TRBV7-2,-,TRBJ1-3,CASSPWGQPGNTIYF,TGTGCCAGCAGCCCATGGGGACAGCCCGGAAACACCATATATTTT
-,TRBV21-1,-,TRBJ1-5,CASSSRWGPSNQPQHF,TGTGCCAGCAGCAGCCGTTGGGGGCCCAGCAATCAGCCCCAGCATTTT
-,TRBV27,-,TRBJ1-2,CASSPEQGRGYTF,TGTGCCAGCAGTCCTGAACAGGGACGGGGCTACACCTTC
-,TRBV5-1,-,TRBJ1-5,CASSLSGDQPQHF,TGCGCCAGCAGCTTGTCAGGGGATCAGCCCCAGCATTTT
-,TRBV2,once,TRBJ1-2,CASEPTPRGYGYTF,TGTGCCAGCGAACCGACGCCTCGGGGCTATGGCTACACCTTC
-,TRBV21-1,-,TRBJ1-5,CASSNLSPDGNSNQPQHF,TGTGCCAGCAGCAACCTATCCCCGGACGGGAATAGCAATCAGCCCCAGCATTTT
-,TRBV9,-,TRBJ1-4,CASSVGSPVQGSGKLFF,TGTGCCAGCAGCGTAGGCAGCCCGGTACAGGGAAGCGGAAAACTGTTTTTT
-,TRBV2,-,TRBJ2-5,CASSEALNYGETQYF,TGTGCCAGCAGTGAGGCACTCAACTATGGGGAGACCCAGTACTTC
-,TRBV29-1,-,TRBJ2-7,CSAMREQYF,TGCAGCGCCATGAGGGAGCAGTACTTC
-,TRBV9,-,TRBJ1-3,CASSVDISGNTIYF,TGTGCCAGCAGCGTAGACATCTCTGGAAACACCATATATTTT
TRBD1,TRBV25-1,-,TRBJ1-1,CASRGTGQGSAEAFF,TGTGCCAGCAGAGGGACCGGACAGGGGAGCGCTGAAGCTTTCTTT
TRBD1,TRBV5-1,-,TRBJ2-4,CASSLAGGRDIQYF,TGCGCCAGCAGCTTGGCAGGGGGCCGGGACATTCAGTACTTC
TRBD1,TRBV6-6,-,TRBJ1-4,CASSWTGSGEKLFF,TGTGCCAGCAGCTGGACAGGGTCAGGTGAAAAACTGTTTTTT
TRBD1,TRBV6-4,-,TRBJ2-1,CASSDSGGTGGNEQFF,TGTGCCAGCAGTGACTCTGGTGGGACAGGGGGAAATGAGCAGTTCTTC
TRBD1,TRBV6-5,-,TRBJ1-1,CASSYAETGSTEAFF,TGTGCCAGCAGTTACGCAGAGACAGGGAGTACTGAAGCTTTCTTT
-,TRBV15,-,TRBJ1-1,CATSRKRIVETEAFF,TGTGCCACCAGCAGAAAGAGAATCGTAGAGACTGAAGCTTTCTTT
-,TRBV19,-,TRBJ1-2,CATERGSYGYTF,TGTGCCACCGAACGAGGATCTTATGGCTACACCTTC
TRBD1,TRBV29-1,-,TRBJ1-2,CSVSQGNGYTF,TGCAGCGTTTCACAGGGGAATGGCTACACCTTC
TRBD1,TRBV29-1,-,TRBJ1-1,CSVYGTGVSTEAFF,TGCAGCGTTTACGGGACAGGGGTGTCCACTGAAGCTTTCTTT
TRBD1,TRBV28,-,TRBJ2-3,CASSPLTGGTDTQYF,TGTGCCAGCAGTCCCTTGACAGGGGGCACAGATACGCAGTATTTT
-,TRBV9,-,TRBJ2-7,CASSASGTLYEQYF,TGTGCCAGCAGCGCCTCCGGGACACTATACGAGCAGTACTTC
-,TRBV11-1,few,TRBJ2-5,CASSLLRDLRETQYF,TGTGCCAGCAGCTTACTCCGGGACTTGAGGGAGACCCAGTACTTC
TRBD2,TRBV6-2/TRBV6-3,many,TRBJ2-1,CASSYAGGSSYNEQFF,TGTGCCAGCAGTTACGCGGGGGGTAGCTCCTACAATGAGCAGTTCTTC
TRBD1,TRBV30,-,TRBJ1-1,CARGRATEAFF,TGTGCCAGGGGGCGCGCCACTGAAGCTTTCTTT
TRBD1,TRBV28,-,TRBJ1-6,CASSLSFLLLQGTSLSLHF,TGTGCCAGCAGTTTATCCTTCCTCCTCCTACAGGGGACTTCACTTAGCCTCCACTTT
-,TRBV19,-,TRBJ1-6,CASSIVASGNSPLHF,TGTGCCAGTAGTATAGTAGCGAGTGGCAATTCACCCCTCCACTTT